This TCR beta chain originates from a study of early T cells in non-severe SARS-CoV-2 infection. Study findings and constraints: In VDJdb matching, anti-spike CD8 responses were favored while private and CD4 specificities went missing.

Only a few counts were recorded for this clonotype. No antigen is known for it. A single record per CDR3 protein comes from TCRdb applying MiXCR to the 5' RACE reads. The sample includes about 88,000 distinct CDR3 sequences, about 15% of them seen just once. Germline CDR1 reads SGHAT; CDR2 reads FQNNGV. The CDR3 length is 16 residues. J was trimmed by 5 bases and V by 2 bases; bases with no gene match: 9. The specimen sequenced was whole blood. The sequence was obtained from an adult who was a healthcare worker with PCR-confirmed SARS-CoV-2 infection or an uninfected control (not recorded which). V and J are TRBV11-2 and TRBJ2-1; 7 bases agree with TRBD2. CDR3 nucleotide sequence: TGTGCCAGCAGCTTATCTCGACTAGCAGAGCACAATGAGCAGTTCTTC. As protein: CASSLSRLAEHNEQFF.